Described below is a single T cell receptor (beta chain) sequence and its context. Its binding antigen is unknown. Within one base of it there is no much larger clone, and no base qualities were kept. This specimen belongs to a study of T cell repertoires in cytomegalovirus infection (dated by TCRdb to between 2018 and 2021). Turning to the overall study: Because public TCR beta signatures pointed to carriage of CMV infection together with the matching HLA type, the HLA type of each donor mattered for the analysis.

The CDR3 starts with the cysteine, ends with the phenylalanine, and has 14 residues. The sequence is cut down to CDR3 DNA, 42 bases in frame from base 1. The germline V gene sets CDR1 to MDHEN and CDR2 to SYDVKM. V is pared back by 7 bases and J by 4 bases, with 14 bases lying between the germline termini. The sequencer listed for this sample is Illumina HiSeq 1500. TCRdb itself trimmed the public reads at Q25 with fastp, ran MiXCR and retained productive beta chains. Every CDR3 protein is listed once, alongside the most common genes and DNA of its rows. Recorded for this sample are under 200,000 distinct CDR3 sequences; 15% to 20% of them occurred a single time. 18% of the sample is held by the ten biggest clonotypes. Study-wide conclusions, independent of this receptor: The ex vivo response was dominated by HLA-C-restricted CMV-specific TCR beta clonotypes, which also provided the single most frequent clonotype in two of eight donors. In both this cohort and an independent roughly 350-donor cohort, the cumulative frequency of public TCR beta family members distinguished carriers of CMV infection plus the relevant HLA type.

This clonotype was sampled from a human donor in good health (CMV status not recorded). Some clones in this sample may be carry-over from other donors' samples. Input material: CD8+ T cells from PBMCs. The rearranged chain carries TRBV28 and TRBJ1-5; no D gene is confidently identified. The CDR3 in this case is CASTERWQNQPQHF. The DNA is as follows: TGTGCCAGCACCGAGAGGTGGCAAAATCAGCCCCAGCATTTT.